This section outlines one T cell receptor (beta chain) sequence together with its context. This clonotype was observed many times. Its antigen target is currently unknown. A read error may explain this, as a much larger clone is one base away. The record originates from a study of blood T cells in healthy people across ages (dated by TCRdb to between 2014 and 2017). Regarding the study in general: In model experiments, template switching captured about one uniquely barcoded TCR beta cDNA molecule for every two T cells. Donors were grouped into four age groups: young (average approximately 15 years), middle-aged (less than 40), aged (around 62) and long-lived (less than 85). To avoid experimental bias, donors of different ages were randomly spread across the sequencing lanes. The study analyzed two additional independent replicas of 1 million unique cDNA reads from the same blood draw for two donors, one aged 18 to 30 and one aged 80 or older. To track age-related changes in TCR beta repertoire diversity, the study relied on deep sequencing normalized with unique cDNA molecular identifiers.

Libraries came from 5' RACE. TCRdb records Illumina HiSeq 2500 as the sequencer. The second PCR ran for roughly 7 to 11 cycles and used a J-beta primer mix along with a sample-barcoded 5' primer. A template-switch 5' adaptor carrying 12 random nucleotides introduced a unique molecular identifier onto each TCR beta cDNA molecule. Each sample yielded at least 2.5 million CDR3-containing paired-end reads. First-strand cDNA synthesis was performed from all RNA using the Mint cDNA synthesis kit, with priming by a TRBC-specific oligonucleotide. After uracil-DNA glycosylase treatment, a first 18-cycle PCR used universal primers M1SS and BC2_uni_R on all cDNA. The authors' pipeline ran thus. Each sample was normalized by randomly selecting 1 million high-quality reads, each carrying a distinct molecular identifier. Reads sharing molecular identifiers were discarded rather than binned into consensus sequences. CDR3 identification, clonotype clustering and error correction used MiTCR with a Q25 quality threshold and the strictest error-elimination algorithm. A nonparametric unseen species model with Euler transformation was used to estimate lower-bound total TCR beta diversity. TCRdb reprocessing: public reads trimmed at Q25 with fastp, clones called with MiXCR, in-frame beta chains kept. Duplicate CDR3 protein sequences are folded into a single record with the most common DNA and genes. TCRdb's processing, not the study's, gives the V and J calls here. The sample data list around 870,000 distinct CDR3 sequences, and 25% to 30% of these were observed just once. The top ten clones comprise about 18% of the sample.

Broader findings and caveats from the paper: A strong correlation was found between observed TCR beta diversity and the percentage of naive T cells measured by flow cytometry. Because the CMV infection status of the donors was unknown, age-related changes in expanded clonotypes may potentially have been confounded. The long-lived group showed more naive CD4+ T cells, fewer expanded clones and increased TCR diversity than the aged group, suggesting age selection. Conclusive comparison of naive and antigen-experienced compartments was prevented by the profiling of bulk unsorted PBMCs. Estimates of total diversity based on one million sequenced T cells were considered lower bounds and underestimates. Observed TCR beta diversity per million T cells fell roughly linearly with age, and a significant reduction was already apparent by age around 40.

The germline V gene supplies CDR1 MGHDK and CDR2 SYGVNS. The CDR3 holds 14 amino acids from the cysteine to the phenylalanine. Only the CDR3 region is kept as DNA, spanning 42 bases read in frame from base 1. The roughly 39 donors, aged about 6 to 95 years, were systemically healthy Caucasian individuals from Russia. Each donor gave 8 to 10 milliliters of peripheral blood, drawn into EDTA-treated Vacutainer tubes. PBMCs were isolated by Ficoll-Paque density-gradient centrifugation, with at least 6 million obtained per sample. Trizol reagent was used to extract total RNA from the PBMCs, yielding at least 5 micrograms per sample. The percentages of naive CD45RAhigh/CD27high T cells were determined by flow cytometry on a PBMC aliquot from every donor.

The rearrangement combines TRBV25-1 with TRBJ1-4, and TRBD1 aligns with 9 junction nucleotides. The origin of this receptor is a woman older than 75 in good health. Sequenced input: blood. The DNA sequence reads TGTGCCAGCAGTGAACGGACAGGGGTGGAAAAACGGTTTTTT. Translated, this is CASSERTGVEKRFF. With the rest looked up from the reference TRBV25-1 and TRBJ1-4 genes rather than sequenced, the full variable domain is EADIYQTPRYLVIGTGKKITLECSQTMGHDKMYWYQQDPGMELHLIHYSYGVNSTEKGDLSSESTVSRIRTEHFPLTLESARPSHTSQYLCASSERTGVEKRFFGSGTQLSVL.